The entry that follows covers one T cell receptor (beta chain) sequence. Its antigen remains undetermined. Base quality data are lacking; no much larger clone is found one base away. This record belongs to a study of control samples from healthy donors and cancer patients (dated by TCRdb to the early 2020s). CDR1 and CDR2 were assigned from the germline V gene as MNHEY and SVGEGT. The CDR3 holds 17 amino acids from the cysteine to the phenylalanine. The read is trimmed to its CDR3 DNA, 51 bases read in frame from base 1. At the junction V is shortened by 4 bases and J by 5 bases, with 20 bases in between. Preparation of the library involved the immunoSEQ multiplex PCR assay. Not all clones reach the TCRdb copy of this immuneACCESS table, which keeps in-frame sequences only. Checked studies attribute under half of the gap to unresolved V genes and leave the rest unexplained. Within this sample are about 180,000 clones, with more than 90% of them counted one time only. The leading ten clones occupy about 1.4% of the sample.

The sample comprised blood. This receptor chain uses TRBV6-2 or TRBV6-3 and TRBJ1-4, and the D gene may be TRBD1, 5 bases matching. This TCR came from a man aged 30 to 45 in good health. CDR3 protein: CASSSQQRQSANEKLFF. The DNA reads TGTGCCAGCAGTTCCCAACAGAGACAGTCGGCGAATGAAAAACTGTTTTTT.